The rows below give T cell receptor beta chains drawn from one sample of a study of blood T cell repertoires in COVID-19. The method was immunoSEQ multiplex PCR; TCRdb's version includes in-frame clones alone and lacks a portion of them. The data hold 250,000 to 350,000 clones, with 88% observed a single time. The sequenced sample consisted of PBMCs or T cells enriched from blood (not recorded which). All receptors come from a woman aged 60-75 years in a cohort exposed to, infected with or recovered from COVID-19 (not recorded which). CDR3s include the opening cysteine and the closing phenylalanine or tryptophan. Each record gives: V gene, J gene, D gene, clone size, CDR3 protein, CDR3 DNA. The D gene is left open where the match is weak. Size tells how often a clone was seen (once, few, many) or the class of an expanded clone, and some rows leave it out.

V: TRBV14; J: TRBJ2-3; D: TRBD2; size: -; CDR3: CASSRRSAGVGPDTQYF; DNA: TGTGCCAGCAGCCGGCGATCAGCGGGAGTGGGGCCAGATACGCAGTATTTT
V: TRBV3-1/TRBV3-2; J: TRBJ2-1; D: TRBD2; size: once; CDR3: CASSTTSGGPYNEQFF; DNA: TGTGCCAGCAGCACGACTAGCGGAGGCCCGTACAATGAGCAGTTCTTC
V: TRBV28; J: TRBJ1-1; D: -; size: once; CDR3: CASSSGTKGPMNTEAFF; DNA: TGTGCCAGCAGCTCCGGGACAAAGGGCCCAATGAACACTGAAGCTTTCTTT
V: TRBV11-2; J: TRBJ2-1; D: TRBD2; size: -; CDR3: CASSLLRLAGHNEQFF; DNA: TGTGCCAGCAGCTTATTAAGACTAGCGGGTCACAATGAGCAGTTCTTC
V: TRBV18; J: TRBJ2-2; D: TRBD1; size: -; CDR3: CASSPGQGTGELFF; DNA: TGTGCCAGCTCACCGGGACAGGGAACCGGGGAGCTGTTTTTT
V: TRBV30; J: TRBJ2-5; D: -; size: few; CDR3: CAWSSVQETQYF; DNA: TGTGCCTGGAGTAGCGTCCAAGAGACCCAGTACTTC
V: TRBV14; J: TRBJ1-2; D: -; size: -; CDR3: CASSQDRSLTGQSYYGYTF; DNA: TGTGCCAGCAGCCAAGATAGAAGTTTGACAGGACAAAGTTACTATGGCTACACCTTC
V: TRBV5-1; J: TRBJ2-5; D: TRBD1; size: -; CDR3: CASSGAGGRETQYF; DNA: TGCGCCAGCAGCGGGGCAGGGGGTCGGGAGACCCAGTACTTC
V: TRBV5-1; J: TRBJ1-6; D: -; size: -; CDR3: CASSLDPKETSPLHF; DNA: TGCGCCAGCAGCTTGGATCCTAAGGAGACTTCACCCCTCCACTTT
V: TRBV11-3; J: TRBJ2-1; D: TRBD1; size: -; CDR3: CASSLDLTGGEQFF; DNA: TGTGCCAGCAGCTTAGATCTAACAGGGGGCGAGCAGTTCTTC
V: TRBV28; J: TRBJ2-5; D: -; size: -; CDR3: CASSLSPSADQYF; DNA: TGTGCCAGCAGTTTATCTCCTAGCGCGGACCAGTACTTC